This TCR beta chain was captured in a study of blood T cells in healthy people across ages. Study findings and constraints: Long-lived donors exceeded aged donors in naive CD4+ cells and diversity.

With a J-beta primer mix and a sample-barcoded 5' primer, a second PCR ran 7 to 11 cycles. A 12-random-nucleotide template-switch adaptor tagged each cDNA molecule. TCRdb re-called the 5' RACE reads with MiXCR, one entry per CDR3 protein. The sample carries some 750,000 distinct CDR3 sequences, about a fifth recorded once. About 10 milliliters of peripheral blood were drawn from each donor. V was clipped by 5 bases and J by 2 bases; unmatched bases: 3. The CDR3 sequence is 15 residues long. CDR1 is SGHTA, CDR2 FQGTGA, per germline. This clonotype was recorded a few times. What it recognizes is unknown. The TCR originated in a man between 70 and 80 years old in good health. What was sequenced was blood. V and J are TRBV7-3 and TRBJ1-4; 9 nucleotides line up with TRBD1. In DNA form, the CDR3 reads TGTGCCAGCAGCGAACAGGGGGCTACTAATGAAAAACTGTTTTTT. This encodes CASSEQGATNEKLFF.